This T cell receptor (beta chain) was observed in a study of cytomegalovirus exposure and HLA in healthy donors. Study results and caveats: Across donors, most TCRs were seen rarely, yet some public ones were widespread.

Nominal health characterized the donors when sampled, though unrecorded immune exposures were likely. Germline V gene sequence: CDR1 MNHEY, CDR2 SVGAGI. The length of the CDR3 is 12 residues. The ends were cut back, 6 bases at V and 4 bases at J, with 9 bases in the middle. Researchers ran the PCR with 60 Vbeta and 13 Jbeta primers. This table comes from immunoSEQ multiplex PCR, and its TCRdb copy is limited to in-frame clones, with some not included. Among under 150,000 clones listed, 65% to 90% were seen once. Concerning this clone: Its target is unknown.

The chain links TRBV6-5 to TRBJ1-2; TRBD1 might be the D (5 bases). The specimen sequenced was PBMCs. The source is a girl aged 2 to 9 in good health and CMV-seronegative. CDR3 region: CASRQGGYGYTF. CDR3 sequence (DNA): TGTGCCAGCAGGCAGGGTGGCTATGGCTACACCTTC.